The 7 T cell receptor beta chains given below trace back to one sample, sequenced in a study of T cells after posttransplantation cyclophosphamide (dated by TCRdb to 2016 to 2017). Library prep was done by the immunoSEQ multiplex PCR assay. Here the immuneACCESS table is served through TCRdb, limited to in-frame sequences with V and J called. Missing clones are a known gap in these copies; in checked studies unresolved V genes cover under half, and the rest lacks a known reason. This sample has approximately 39,000 clones, none of them a singleton. 1% to 1.5% of the sample comes from the top ten. The sequenced material came from PBMCs. These receptors were collected from a girl aged 10 to 17 in good health, CMV-negative, and a related stem cell transplant donor.

This chain links TRBV7-9 with TRBJ2-7; 8 bases agree with TRBD2. The CDR3 loop spans 12 amino acids. The J segment lost 3 bases and the V segment lost 11 bases, leaving 6 bases of the junction unmatched. CDR1 is SEHNR and CDR2 is FQNEAQ in the germline V gene (reference sequence). In DNA form, the CDR3 reads TGTGCCTCGGGGGGGGTTAGCTACGAGCAGTACTTC. It yields the protein CASGGVSYEQYF.

This clone has a count of ten or more. The rearrangement joins TRBV9 to TRBJ2-2, with TRBD1 as a possible D gene (5 bases). V was shortened by 3 bases and J by 1 base, with 13 bases between the two germline ends. The CDR3 has 16 residues. Per germline, CDR1 SGDLS and CDR2 YYNGEE. The CDR3 nucleotides read TGTGCCAGCAGCGCCTTCCAACAGGAGAACACCGGGGAGCTGTTTTTT. As protein: CASSAFQQENTGELFF.

In its sample, this clone was seen many times. The chain links TRBV7-3 to TRBJ2-2; TRBD2 matches 8 bases. The CDR3 is 16 residues long. In germline, CDR1 is SGHTA, CDR2 FQGTGA. V shed 3 bases and J 6 bases; nucleotides not matched to a gene: 9. Here the CDR3 DNA reads TGTGCCAGCAGCTTCCCCACAGCGGGGGAGTCCGGGGAGCTGTTTTTT. Its protein product is CASSFPTAGESGELFF. Based on the CDR3 plus reference TRBV7-3 and TRBJ2-2, the full variable domain is GAGVSQTPSNKVTEKGKYVELRCDPISGHTALYWYRQSLGQGPEFLIYFQGTGAADDSGLPNDRFFAVRPEGSVSTLKIQRTERGDSAVYLCASSFPTAGESGELFFGEGSRLTVL.

This clone was counted at least ten times. The V gene is TRBV5-6, the J gene TRBJ2-7, with 7 bases matching TRBD2. There are 15 residues in the CDR3. The J segment lost 5 bases and the V segment lost 0 bases, leaving 8 bases of the junction unmatched. Per germline, CDR1 SGHDT and CDR2 YYEEEE. CDR3 sequence reads: CASSLGFMGGDEQYF. In DNA form, the CDR3 reads TGTGCCAGCAGCTTGGGTTTTATGGGGGGGGACGAGCAGTACTTC.

This clone has a handful of counts. The chain is built from TRBV5-3 and TRBJ2-1; 11 bases are shared with TRBD2. TRBV5-3 carries the ORF label, with uncertain function. The J segment lost 0 bases and the V segment lost 3 bases, leaving 20 bases of the junction unmatched. The CDR3 spans 22 residues. The CDR3 region has the DNA TGTGCCAGAAGCTCCTCTTTCCTAGCGGGGGGTGAAAACTATAGCTCCTACAATGAGCAGTTCTTC. Its translation: CARSSSFLAGGENYSSYNEQFF.

The chain couples TRBV6-1 to TRBJ2-5; 11 nucleotides match TRBD2. The CDR3 covers 15 residues. With 2 bases clipped from V and 9 bases from J, the junction kept 8 bases outside the gene matches. Germline values: CDR1 MNHNS, CDR2 SASEGT. The CDR3 DNA reads as TGTGCCAGCAGTGAATTAGCGGGGGGGCAGGAGGCCCAGTACTTC. Translation gives CASSELAGGQEAQYF.

This clone was recorded at least ten times. The chain employs TRBV27 and TRBJ2-7; the D gene is possibly TRBD2 (6 bases). Trimming pared 3 bases from V and 12 bases from J, leaving 15 bases between. This CDR3 comprises 12 residues. CDR1 is MNHEY and CDR2 is SMNVEV in the germline V gene (reference sequence). CDR3 sequence reads: CASSLSGGILYF. The CDR3 region has the DNA TGTGCCAGCAGTTTGTCGGGCGGGATTTTGTACTTC.